The rows below give T cell receptor beta chains drawn from one sample of a study of blood T cell repertoires in COVID-19. Sequencing was performed with immunoSEQ multiplex PCR; in TCRdb, only in-frame clones are kept and a portion is missing. Of 150,000 to 200,000 clones listed, around 88% are singletons. The source material was peripheral blood. These TCRs come from a human donor in a cohort sampled during active COVID-19. CDR3s include the opening cysteine and the closing phenylalanine or tryptophan. Expanded clones get a size class; other rows say once, few or many, or leave the size out.

TRBJ1-2	TRBV9	.	CASSQSAGIEGQGGYGYTF
TRBJ2-5	TRBV9	.	CASSNTGGFDQETQYF
TRBJ1-1	TRBV5-4	.	CASSDLRDRVPTEAFF
TRBJ1-6	TRBV7-6	.	CASSPGQGGNSPLHF
TRBJ1-5	TRBV7-9	.	CASSPGSQPQHF
TRBJ2-3	TRBV9	.	CASSVEGLAFTDTQYF
TRBJ2-1	TRBV19	few	CASTSGPSSYNEQFF
TRBJ2-2	TRBV28	few	CASRRGINTGELFF
TRBJ2-7	TRBV6-5	.	CASSPRHGSYEQYF
TRBJ2-7	TRBV4-3	.	CASSQDPSGAYEQYF
TRBJ1-6	TRBV3-1/TRBV3-2	.	CASSQESGSASSPLHF
TRBJ2-1	TRBV28	once	CASSLGRAGDEQFF